The present entry profiles one T cell receptor beta chain with its context. The study counted Cohort 3 donors as recovered given two negative PCRs, clearance, or symptom resolution. This entry belongs to a study of blood T cell repertoires in COVID-19. Whole-study context: COVID-19 samples, acute and convalescent, were from the United States, Italy and Spain.

In the study's own analysis: Estimates of nucleated cell counts were drawn from the amplification of reference gene primers. The repertoire was sequenced with immunoSEQ multiplex PCR; TCRdb's copy has only in-frame clones and lacks some. That table gives V, J and clone size, and the DNA gave D and trimming. The table lists around 300,000 clones, 80% to 90% of them singletons. The TCR sequence derives from a young woman who had recovered from COVID-19. Material: PBMCs or T cells enriched from blood (not recorded which).

In nucleotides, the CDR3 is TGTGCCAGCTCCCAGGCGGGTACACCCCTCCACTTT. This encodes CASSQAGTPLHF. The V and J genes are TRBV18 and TRBJ1-6; no firm D call. V was cut by 6 bases and J by 11 bases, with 11 bases left in between. This CDR3 is 12 amino acids long. The germline gives CDR1 KGHSH, CDR2 LQKENI. The full variable domain, with the rest looked up from reference TRBV18 and TRBJ1-6, is NAGVMQNPRHLVRRRGQEARLRCSPMKGHSHVYWYRQLPEEGLKFMVYLQKENIIDESGMPKERFSAEFPKEGPSILRIQQVVRGDSAAYFCASSQAGTPLHFGNGTRLTVT.